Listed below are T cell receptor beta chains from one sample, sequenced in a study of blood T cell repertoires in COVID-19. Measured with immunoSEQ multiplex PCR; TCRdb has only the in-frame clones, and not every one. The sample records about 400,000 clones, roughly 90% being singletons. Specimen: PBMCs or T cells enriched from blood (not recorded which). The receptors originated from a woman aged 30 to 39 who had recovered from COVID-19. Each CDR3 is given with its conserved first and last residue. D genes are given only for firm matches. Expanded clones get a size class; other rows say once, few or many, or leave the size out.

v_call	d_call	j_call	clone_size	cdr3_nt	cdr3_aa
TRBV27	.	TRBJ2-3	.	TGTGCCAGCAGCAAGAGAGATACGCAGTATTTT	CASSKRDTQYF
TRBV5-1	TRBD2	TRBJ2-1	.	TGCGCCAGCAGCTTGGCCACAGCGGGGGCCTCCAATGAGCAGTTCTTC	CASSLATAGASNEQFF
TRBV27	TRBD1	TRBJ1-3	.	TGTGCCAGCAGTCCCACCCCACAGGGGATGGACACCATATATTTT	CASSPTPQGMDTIYF
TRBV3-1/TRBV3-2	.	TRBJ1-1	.	TGTGCCAGCAGCCAAGATTATAGCACTGAAGCTTTCTTT	CASSQDYSTEAFF
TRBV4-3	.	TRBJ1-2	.	TGCGCCAGCAGCCAAGATCATGCGTACTATGGCTACACCTTC	CASSQDHAYYGYTF
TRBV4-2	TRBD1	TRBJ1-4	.	TGTGCCAGCAGCCAATCCGGGACAGGGAATGAAAAACTGTTTTTT	CASSQSGTGNEKLFF
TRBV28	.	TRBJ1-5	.	TGTGCCAGCAGTTTGAGGGGGTCCCAGCATTTT	CASSLRGSQHF
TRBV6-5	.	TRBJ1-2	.	TGTGCCAGCAGCAGGGACAAGGGGATACATGGCTACACCTTC	CASSRDKGIHGYTF
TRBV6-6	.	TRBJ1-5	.	TGTGCCAGCACTGAGGGGGGGGTTAATCAGCCCCAGCATTTT	CASTEGGVNQPQHF
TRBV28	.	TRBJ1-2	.	TGTGCCAGCAGTTTTTTTCACAGCAGCTATGGCTACACCTTC	CASSFFHSSYGYTF
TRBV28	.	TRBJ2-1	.	TGTGCCAGCAGCCAGGGGTACAATGAGCAGTTCTTC	CASSQGYNEQFF
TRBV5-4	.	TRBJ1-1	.	TGTGCCAGCAGCTTGGACCCGGTCGGGAACACTGAAGCTTTCTTT	CASSLDPVGNTEAFF
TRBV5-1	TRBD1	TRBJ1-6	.	TGCGCCAGCAGCTTGAGGCGGGACAGGGGCTTTGATTCACCCCTCCACTTT	CASSLRRDRGFDSPLHF
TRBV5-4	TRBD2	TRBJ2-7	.	TGTGCCAGCAGCTTGGATGTGAGACTAGCTTCCGAGCAGTACTTC	CASSLDVRLASEQYF
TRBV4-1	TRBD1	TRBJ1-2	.	TGCGCCAGCAGCCAAGAGGGGACAGCCTATGGCTACACCTTC	CASSQEGTAYGYTF
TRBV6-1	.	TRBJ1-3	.	TGTGCCAGCAGTGAAGCGCGGAGGGTGAACACCATATATTTT	CASSEARRVNTIYF
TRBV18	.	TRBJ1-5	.	TGTGCCAGCTCACCTATAGGGGGATGGGATCAGCCCCAGCATTTT	CASSPIGGWDQPQHF
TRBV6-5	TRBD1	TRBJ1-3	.	TGTGCCAGCGGGACAGGGTGTGGAAACACCATATATTTT	CASGTGCGNTIYF
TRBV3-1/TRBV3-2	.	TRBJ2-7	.	TGTGCCAGCAGCCATATCCCACTCGGCGGGGCCCAATTTTACGAGCAGTACTTC	CASSHIPLGGAQFYEQYF
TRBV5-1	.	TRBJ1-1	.	TGCGCCAGCAGCCCCGGTGCAGGGGTTCGGTTGTCTGAAGCTTTCTTT	CASSPGAGVRLSEAFF
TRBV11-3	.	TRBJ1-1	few	TGTGCCAGCAGCTTATCTCGGGGTGCTGAAGCTTTCTTT	CASSLSRGAEAFF
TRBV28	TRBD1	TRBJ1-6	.	TGTGCCAGTCGGGACAGTCTCCAGTCACCCCTCCACTTT	CASRDSLQSPLHF
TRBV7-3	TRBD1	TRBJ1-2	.	TGTGCCAGCAGCCCGGGACAGGGGGCGCGAGGCTACACCTTC	CASSPGQGARGYTF
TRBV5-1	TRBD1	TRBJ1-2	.	TGCGCCAGCAGCTTGGAAGGGGGCTCTAACTATGGCTACACCTTC	CASSLEGGSNYGYTF
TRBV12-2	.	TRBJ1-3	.	TGTGCAAGGCGATACACTAGAGGGGACAGGGGACTTTCCAATGGGAACACCATATATTTT	CARRYTRGDRGLSNGNTIYF
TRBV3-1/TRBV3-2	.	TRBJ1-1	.	TGTGCCAGCAGCCAAGATCTAGCAGTTTCTAGGGACACTGAAGCTTTCTTT	CASSQDLAVSRDTEAFF
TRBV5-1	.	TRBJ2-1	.	TGCGCCAGCAGCTTGGGTTGGCCGTTTGGGCAGTTCTTC	CASSLGWPFGQFF
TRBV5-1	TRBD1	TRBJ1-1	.	TGCGCCAGCAGCTTGCGACAGGGGGACCTAAATGAAGCTTTCTTT	CASSLRQGDLNEAFF
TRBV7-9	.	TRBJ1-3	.	TGTGCCAGCAGCTTAGCGGGGGGAGTCTCTGGAAACACCATATATTTT	CASSLAGGVSGNTIYF
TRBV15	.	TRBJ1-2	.	TGTGCCACCAGCAGAGATATGGGGGCTGCCGTCTATGGCTACACCTTC	CATSRDMGAAVYGYTF
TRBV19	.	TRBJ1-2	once	TGTGCCAGTAGTGCAACAGGGCTGAACTATGGCTACACCTTC	CASSATGLNYGYTF
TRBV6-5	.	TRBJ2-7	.	TGTGCCAGCAGTAGGGTGGGGCAAAGCTACGAGCAGTACTTC	CASSRVGQSYEQYF